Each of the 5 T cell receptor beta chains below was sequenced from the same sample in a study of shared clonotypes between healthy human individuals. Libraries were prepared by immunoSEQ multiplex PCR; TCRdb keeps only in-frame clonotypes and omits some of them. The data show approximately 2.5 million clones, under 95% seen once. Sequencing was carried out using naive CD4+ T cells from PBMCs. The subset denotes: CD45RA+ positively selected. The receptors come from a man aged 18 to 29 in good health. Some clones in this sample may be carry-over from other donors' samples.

The CDR3 nucleotides read TGTGCCAGCAGTTACTCGTGGCCTGGAAACACCATATATTTT. Translating gives CASSYSWPGNTIYF. The gene calls are TRBV6-5 and TRBJ1-3, with D unclear. CDR1 is MNHEY and CDR2 is SVGAGI in the germline V gene. V was pared by 0 bases and J by 2 bases, with 5 bases between. The CDR3 has 14 residues.

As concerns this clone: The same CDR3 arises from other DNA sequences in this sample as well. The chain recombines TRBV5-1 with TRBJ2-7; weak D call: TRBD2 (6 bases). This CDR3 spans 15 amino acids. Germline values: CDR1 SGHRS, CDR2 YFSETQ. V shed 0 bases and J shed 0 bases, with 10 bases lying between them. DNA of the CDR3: TGCGCCAGCAGCTTGGAGGGGACTGGCTCCTACGAGCAGTACTTC. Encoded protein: CASSLEGTGSYEQYF.

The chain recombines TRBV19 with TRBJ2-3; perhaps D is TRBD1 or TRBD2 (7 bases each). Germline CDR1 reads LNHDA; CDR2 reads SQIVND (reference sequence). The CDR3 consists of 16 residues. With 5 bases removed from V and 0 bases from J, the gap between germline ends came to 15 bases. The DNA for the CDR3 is TGTGCCAGTAGTCGGGGGGACAGCCCTAGCACAGATACGCAGTATTTT. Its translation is CASSRGDSPSTDTQYF.

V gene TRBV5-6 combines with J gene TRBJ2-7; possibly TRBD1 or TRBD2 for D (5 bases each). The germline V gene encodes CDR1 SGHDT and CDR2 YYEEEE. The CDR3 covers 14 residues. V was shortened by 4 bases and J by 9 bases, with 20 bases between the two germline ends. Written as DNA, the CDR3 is TGTGCCAGCAGCCCCCCTGGGTTTAGGGGAGTGCAGTACTTC. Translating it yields CASSPPGFRGVQYF.

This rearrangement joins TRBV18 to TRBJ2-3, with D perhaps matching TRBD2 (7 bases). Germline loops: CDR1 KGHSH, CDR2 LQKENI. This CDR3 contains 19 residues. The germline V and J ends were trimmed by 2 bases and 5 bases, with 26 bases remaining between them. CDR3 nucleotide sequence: TGTGCCAGCTCACCATACGACTCCCCGTGGGGGGGGCTTGGAGATACGCAGTATTTT. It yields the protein CASSPYDSPWGGLGDTQYF.